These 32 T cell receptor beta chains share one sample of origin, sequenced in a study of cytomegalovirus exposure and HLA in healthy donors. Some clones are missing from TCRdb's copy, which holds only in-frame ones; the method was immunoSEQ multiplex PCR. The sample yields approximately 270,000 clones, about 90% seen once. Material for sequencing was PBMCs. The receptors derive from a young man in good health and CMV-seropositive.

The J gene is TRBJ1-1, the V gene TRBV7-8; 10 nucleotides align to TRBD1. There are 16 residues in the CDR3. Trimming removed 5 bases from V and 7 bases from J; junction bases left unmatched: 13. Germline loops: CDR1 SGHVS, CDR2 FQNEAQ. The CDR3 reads CASSPLLGTGAYEAFF. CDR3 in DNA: TGTGCCAGCAGCCCCTTACTTGGGACAGGGGCTTATGAAGCTTTCTTT.

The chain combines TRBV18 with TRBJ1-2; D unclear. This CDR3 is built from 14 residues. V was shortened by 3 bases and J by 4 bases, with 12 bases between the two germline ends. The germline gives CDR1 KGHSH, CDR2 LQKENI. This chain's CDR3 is CASSPQPGRYGYTF. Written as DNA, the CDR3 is TGTGCCAGCTCACCCCAGCCAGGCCGCTATGGCTACACCTTC.

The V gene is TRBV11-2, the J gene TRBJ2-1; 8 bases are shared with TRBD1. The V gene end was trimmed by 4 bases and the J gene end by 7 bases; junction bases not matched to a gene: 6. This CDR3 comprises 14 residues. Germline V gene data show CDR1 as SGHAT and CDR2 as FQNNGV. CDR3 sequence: CASSSQGARNEQFF. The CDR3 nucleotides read TGTGCCAGCAGCTCCCAGGGGGCGCGTAATGAGCAGTTCTTC.

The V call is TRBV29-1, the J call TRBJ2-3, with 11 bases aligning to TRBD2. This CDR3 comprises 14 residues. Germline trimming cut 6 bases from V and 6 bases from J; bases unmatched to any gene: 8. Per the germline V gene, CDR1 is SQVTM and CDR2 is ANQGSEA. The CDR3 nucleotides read TGCAGCGTGGGGACTAGCGGTTCCGTCGATACGCAGTATTTT. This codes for CSVGTSGSVDTQYF.

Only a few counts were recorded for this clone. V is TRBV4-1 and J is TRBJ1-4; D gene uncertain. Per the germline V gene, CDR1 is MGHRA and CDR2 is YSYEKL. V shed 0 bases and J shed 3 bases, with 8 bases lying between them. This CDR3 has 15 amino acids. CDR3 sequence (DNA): TGCGCCAGCAGCCAAGAGAGACGGGCTAATGAAAAACTGTTTTTT. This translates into CASSQERRANEKLFF.

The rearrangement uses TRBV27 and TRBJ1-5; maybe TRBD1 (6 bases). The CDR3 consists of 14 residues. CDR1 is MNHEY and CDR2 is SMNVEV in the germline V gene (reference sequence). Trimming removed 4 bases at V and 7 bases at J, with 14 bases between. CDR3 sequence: CASSSDPRGQPQHF. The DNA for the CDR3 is TGTGCCAGCAGTTCGGACCCTAGGGGGCAGCCCCAGCATTTT.

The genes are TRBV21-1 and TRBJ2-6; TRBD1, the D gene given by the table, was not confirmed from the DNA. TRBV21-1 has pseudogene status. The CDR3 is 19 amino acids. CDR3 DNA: TGTGCCAGCAGCAAGACACCTCCATACGGCGTCTCTGGGGCCAACGTCCTGACTTTC. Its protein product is CASSKTPPYGVSGANVLTF.

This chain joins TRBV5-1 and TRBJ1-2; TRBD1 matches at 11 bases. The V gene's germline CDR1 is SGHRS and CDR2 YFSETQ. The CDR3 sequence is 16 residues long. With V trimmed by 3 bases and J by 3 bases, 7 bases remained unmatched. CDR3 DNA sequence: TGCGCCAGCAGCTCCGGACAGGGGGCTAGAGACTATGGCTACACCTTC. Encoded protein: CASSSGQGARDYGYTF. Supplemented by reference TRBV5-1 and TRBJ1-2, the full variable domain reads KAGVTQTPRYLIKTRGQQVTLSCSPISGHRSVSWYQQTPGQGLQFLFEYFSETQRNKGNFPGRFSGRQFSNSRSEMNVSTLELGDSALYLCASSSGQGARDYGYTFGSGTRLTVV.

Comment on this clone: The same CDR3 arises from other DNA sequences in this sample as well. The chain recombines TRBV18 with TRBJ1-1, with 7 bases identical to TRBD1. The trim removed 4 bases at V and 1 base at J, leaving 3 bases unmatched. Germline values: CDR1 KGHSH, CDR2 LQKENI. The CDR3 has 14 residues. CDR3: CASSLGTANTEAFF. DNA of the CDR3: TGTGCCAGCTCACTAGGGACAGCGAACACTGAAGCTTTCTTT.

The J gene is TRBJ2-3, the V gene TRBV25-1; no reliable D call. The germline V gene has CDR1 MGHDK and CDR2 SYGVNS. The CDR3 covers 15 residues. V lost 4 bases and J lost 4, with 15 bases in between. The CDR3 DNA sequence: TGTGCCAGCAGTGCCTCCAGGTGGGATTCAGATACGCAGTATTTT. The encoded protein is CASSASRWDSDTQYF.

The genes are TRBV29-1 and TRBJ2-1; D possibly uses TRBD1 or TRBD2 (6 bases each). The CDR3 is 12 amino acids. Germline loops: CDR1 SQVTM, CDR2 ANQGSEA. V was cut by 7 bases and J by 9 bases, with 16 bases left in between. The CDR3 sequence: CSAYREAGEQFF. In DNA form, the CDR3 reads TGCAGCGCCTACAGGGAGGCGGGTGAGCAGTTCTTC.

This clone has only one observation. In DNA, the CDR3 is TGCGCCAGCAGCTTGGTGGGGGGGCGGACTGAAGCTTTCTTT. Residues: CASSLVGGRTEAFF. This chain connects TRBV5-1 to TRBJ1-1, with TRBD1 as a possible D gene (6 bases). The CDR3 covers 14 residues. Germline values: CDR1 SGHRS, CDR2 YFSETQ. The V end was cut by 0 bases, the J end by 5 bases, with 11 bases between.

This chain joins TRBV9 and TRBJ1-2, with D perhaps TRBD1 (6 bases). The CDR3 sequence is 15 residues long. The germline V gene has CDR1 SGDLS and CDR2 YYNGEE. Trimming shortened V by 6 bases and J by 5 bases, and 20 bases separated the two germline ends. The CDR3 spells CASTTTGGDGYGYTF. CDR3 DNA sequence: TGTGCCAGCACCACCACGGGGGGCGACGGGTATGGCTACACCTTC.

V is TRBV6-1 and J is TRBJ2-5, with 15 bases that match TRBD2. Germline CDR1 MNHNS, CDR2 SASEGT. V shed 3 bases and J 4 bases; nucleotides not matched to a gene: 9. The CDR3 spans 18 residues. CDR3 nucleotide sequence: TGTGCCAGCAGTGATATTGTTCCGGGACTAGCGGGAGGAGAGACCCAGTACTTC. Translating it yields CASSDIVPGLAGGETQYF.

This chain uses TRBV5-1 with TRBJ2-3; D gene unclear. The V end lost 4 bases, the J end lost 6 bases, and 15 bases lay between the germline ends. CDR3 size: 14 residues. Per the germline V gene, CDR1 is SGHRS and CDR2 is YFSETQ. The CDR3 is CASSPGRYDDTQYF. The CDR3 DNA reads TGCGCCAGCAGCCCGGGCCGATATGATGATACGCAGTATTTT.

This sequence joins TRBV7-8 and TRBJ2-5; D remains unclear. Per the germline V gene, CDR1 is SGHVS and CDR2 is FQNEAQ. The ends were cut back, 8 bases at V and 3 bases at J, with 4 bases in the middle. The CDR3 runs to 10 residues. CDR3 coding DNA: TGTGCCAGCGTTAAAGAGACCCAGTACTTC. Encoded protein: CASVKETQYF. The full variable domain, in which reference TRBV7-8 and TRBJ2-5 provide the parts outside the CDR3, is GAGVSQSPRYKVAKRGQDVALRCDPISGHVSLFWYQQALGQGPEFLTYFQNEAQLDKSGLPSDRFFAERPEGSVSTLKIQRTQQEDSAVYLCASVKETQYFGPGTRLLVL.

The CDR3 loop reads CASSVGTSTNLFF. The CDR3, as DNA: TGTGCCAGCAGCGTTGGGACTAGCACCAATCTGTTCTTC. This chain joins TRBV9 and TRBJ2-1; 9 bases map to TRBD2. Trimming removed 2 bases from V and 15 bases from J; junction bases left unmatched: 9. From germline, CDR1 is SGDLS and CDR2 YYNGEE. The CDR3 loop spans 13 amino acids.

The CDR3 DNA follows: TGTGCCAGCCGGGAGACCATTTTTTACGAGCAGTACTTC. Its protein product is CASRETIFYEQYF. The chain uses TRBV6-1 and TRBJ2-7; perhaps TRBD2 as D (6 bases). Germline-derived CDR1 and CDR2 are MNHNS and SASEGT. The V gene lost 8 bases and the J gene lost 4 bases, with 15 bases spanning the gap. This CDR3 has 13 amino acids.

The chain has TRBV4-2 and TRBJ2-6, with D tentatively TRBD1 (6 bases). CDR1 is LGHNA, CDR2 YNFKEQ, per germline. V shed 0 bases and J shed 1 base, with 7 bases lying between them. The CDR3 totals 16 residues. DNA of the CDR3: TGTGCCAGCAGCCAAGACACAGGGTCTGGGGCCAACGTCCTGACTTTC. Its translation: CASSQDTGSGANVLTF.

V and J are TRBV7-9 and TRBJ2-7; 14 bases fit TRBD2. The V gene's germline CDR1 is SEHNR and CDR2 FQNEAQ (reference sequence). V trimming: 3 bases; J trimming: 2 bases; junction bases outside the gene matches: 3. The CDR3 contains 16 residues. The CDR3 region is CASSLTSGRATYEQYF. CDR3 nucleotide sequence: TGTGCCAGCAGCTTGACTAGCGGGAGGGCTACCTACGAGCAGTACTTC. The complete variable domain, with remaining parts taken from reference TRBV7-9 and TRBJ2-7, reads DTGVSQNPRHKITKRGQNVTFRCDPISEHNRLYWYRQTLGQGPEFLTYFQNEAQLEKSRLLSDRFSAERPKGSFSTLEIQRTEQGDSAMYLCASSLTSGRATYEQYFGPGTRLTVT.

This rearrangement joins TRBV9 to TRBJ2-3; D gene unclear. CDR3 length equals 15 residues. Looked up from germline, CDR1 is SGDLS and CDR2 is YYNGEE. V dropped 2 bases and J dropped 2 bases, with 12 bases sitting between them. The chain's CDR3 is CASSVRASLTDTQYF. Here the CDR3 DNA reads TGTGCCAGCAGCGTCCGGGCCAGCCTCACAGATACGCAGTATTTT.

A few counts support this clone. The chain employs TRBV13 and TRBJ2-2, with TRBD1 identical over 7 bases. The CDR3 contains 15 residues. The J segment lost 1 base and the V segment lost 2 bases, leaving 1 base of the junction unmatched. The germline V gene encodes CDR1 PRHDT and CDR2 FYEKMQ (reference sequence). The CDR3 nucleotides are TGTGCCAGCAGCTTACGACAGGGGAACACCGGGGAGCTGTTTTTT. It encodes CASSLRQGNTGELFF.

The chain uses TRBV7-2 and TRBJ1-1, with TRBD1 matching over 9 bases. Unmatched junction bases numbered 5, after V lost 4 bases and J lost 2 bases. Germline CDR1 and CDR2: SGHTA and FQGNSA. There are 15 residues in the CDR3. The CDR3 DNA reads TGTGCCAGCAGCTGGAACAGGGGGCTCAACACTGAAGCTTTCTTT. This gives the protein CASSWNRGLNTEAFF.

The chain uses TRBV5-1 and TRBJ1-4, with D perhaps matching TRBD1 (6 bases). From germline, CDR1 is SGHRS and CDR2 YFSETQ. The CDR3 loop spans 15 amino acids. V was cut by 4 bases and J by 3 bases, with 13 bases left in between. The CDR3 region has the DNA TGCGCCAGCAGCGTAGAGGGGGTAGCTAATGAAAAACTGTTTTTT. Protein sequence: CASSVEGVANEKLFF.

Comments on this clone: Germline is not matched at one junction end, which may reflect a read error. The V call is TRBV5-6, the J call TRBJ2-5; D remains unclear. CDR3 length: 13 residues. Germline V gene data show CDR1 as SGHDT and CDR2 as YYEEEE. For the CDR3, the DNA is TGTGCCAGCAGCTTGGCGGGTCTAGAGGCCCAGTACTTC. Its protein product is CASSLAGLEAQYF.

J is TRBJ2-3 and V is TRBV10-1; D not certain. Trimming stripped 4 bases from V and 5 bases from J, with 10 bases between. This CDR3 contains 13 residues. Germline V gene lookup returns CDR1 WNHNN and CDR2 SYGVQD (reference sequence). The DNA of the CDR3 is TGCGCCAGCAGTGGAAGGTTAGGAGATACGCAGTATTTT. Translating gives CASSGRLGDTQYF.

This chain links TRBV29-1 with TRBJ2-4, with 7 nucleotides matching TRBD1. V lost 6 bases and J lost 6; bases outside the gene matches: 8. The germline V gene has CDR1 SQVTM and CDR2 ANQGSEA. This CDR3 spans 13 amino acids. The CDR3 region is CSVQGGSGNIQYF. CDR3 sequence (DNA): TGCAGCGTACAAGGGGGCTCGGGAAACATTCAGTACTTC.

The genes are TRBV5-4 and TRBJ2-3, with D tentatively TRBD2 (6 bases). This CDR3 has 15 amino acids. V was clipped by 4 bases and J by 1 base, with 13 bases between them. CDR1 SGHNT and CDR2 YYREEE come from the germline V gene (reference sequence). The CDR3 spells CASSPSASGTDTQYF. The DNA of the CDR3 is TGTGCCAGCAGCCCCTCAGCTAGCGGCACAGATACGCAGTATTTT. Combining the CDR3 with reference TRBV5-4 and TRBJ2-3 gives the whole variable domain ETGVTQSPTHLIKTRGQQVTLRCSSQSGHNTVSWYQQALGQGPQFIFQYYREEENGRGNFPPRFSGLQFPNYSSELNVNALELDDSALYLCASSPSASGTDTQYFGPGTRLTVL.

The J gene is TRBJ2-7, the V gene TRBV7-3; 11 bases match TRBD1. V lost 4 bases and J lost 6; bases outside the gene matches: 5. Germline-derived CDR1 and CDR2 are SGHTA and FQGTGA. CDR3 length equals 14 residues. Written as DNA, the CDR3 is TGTGCCAGCAGCTATGGACAGGGGGCAAGCGAGCAGTACTTC. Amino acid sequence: CASSYGQGASEQYF.

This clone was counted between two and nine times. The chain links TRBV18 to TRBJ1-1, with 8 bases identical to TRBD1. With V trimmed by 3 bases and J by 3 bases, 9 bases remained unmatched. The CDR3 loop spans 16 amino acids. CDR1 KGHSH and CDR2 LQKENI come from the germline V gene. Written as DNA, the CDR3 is TGTGCCAGCTCACCCCGGCCAGGGGGCCGAGACACTGAAGCTTTCTTT. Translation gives CASSPRPGGRDTEAFF.

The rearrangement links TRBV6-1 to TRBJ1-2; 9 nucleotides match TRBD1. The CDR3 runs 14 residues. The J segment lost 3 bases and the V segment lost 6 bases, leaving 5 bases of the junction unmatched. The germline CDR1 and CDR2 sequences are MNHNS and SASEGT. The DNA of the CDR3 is TGTGCCAGCAGATGGACAGGGGCTTACTATGGCTACACCTTC. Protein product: CASRWTGAYYGYTF.

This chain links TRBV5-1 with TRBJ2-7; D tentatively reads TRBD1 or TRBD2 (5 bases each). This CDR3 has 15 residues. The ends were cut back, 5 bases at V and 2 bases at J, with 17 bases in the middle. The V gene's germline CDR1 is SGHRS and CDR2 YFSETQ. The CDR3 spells CASSNIWDGPYEQYF. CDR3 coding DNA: TGCGCCAGCAGTAATATATGGGACGGACCCTACGAGCAGTACTTC.